This T cell receptor (beta chain) was identified during a study of blood T cell repertoires in COVID-19. At the level of the study: T cells, B-cell-depleted T cells, or PBMCs supplied cDNA or gDNA.

CDR3 length: 12 residues. The germline CDR1 and CDR2 sequences are SGHTA and FQGNSA. Trimming shortened V by 2 bases and J by 4 bases, and 3 bases separated the two germline ends. Per the original data handling: Reference gene primers were amplified, and this amplification served to estimate nucleated cell counts. Some clones are missing from TCRdb's copy, which holds only in-frame ones; the method was immunoSEQ multiplex PCR. The V and J calls and clone size are taken from that table; D and trimming were inferred from the DNA. The table includes some 240,000 clones, around 83% detected once. The specimen sequenced was peripheral blood. J is TRBJ1-3 and V is TRBV7-2; no definite D call. This sequence originates from a woman aged 55 to 70 with active or convalescent COVID-19. CDR3: CASSLIGNTIYF. The CDR3 DNA follows: TGTGCCAGCAGCTTAATAGGAAACACCATATATTTT.